These 27 T cell receptor beta chains came from one sample sequenced in a study of blood T cells in healthy people across ages. A sample-barcoded 5' primer and a J-beta primer mix were used in a second PCR of about 7 to 12 cycles. TCRdb reprocessed the 5' RACE reads with MiXCR, giving one entry per CDR3 protein. The sample has about a million distinct CDR3 sequences; around 54% are singletons. Sequenced sample: blood. The receptors derive from an older woman in good health.

V and J are TRBV4-2 and TRBJ2-5, with D perhaps TRBD2 (5 bases). Between the trimmed V and J ends, which lost 1 base and 3 bases, there was a span of 9 bases. This CDR3 has 14 residues. CDR1 LGHNA and CDR2 YNFKEQ come from the germline V gene. The CDR3 sequence: CASSQVRAEETQYF. CDR3 coding DNA: TGTGCCAGCAGCCAAGTACGAGCGGAAGAGACCCAGTACTTC.

The V and J genes are TRBV12-1 and TRBJ2-7; no DNA check was done on the table's D call, TRBD2. TRBV12-1 is a known pseudogene. The CDR3 length is 17 residues. The CDR3 spells CASSSTLEQGGHDEQYF. CDR3 coding DNA: TGTGCCAGCAGCTCAACCCTCGAACAGGGAGGGCACGACGAGCAGTACTTC.

The chain combines TRBV20-1 with TRBJ2-1, with D perhaps TRBD2 (6 bases). The ends were cut back, 3 bases at V and 7 bases at J, with 13 bases in the middle. From germline, CDR1 is DFQATT and CDR2 SNEGSKA (reference sequence). The CDR3 is made up of 13 amino acids. The CDR3 sequence: CSASKAGRNEQFF. For the CDR3, the DNA is TGCAGTGCTAGTAAAGCGGGTAGGAATGAGCAGTTCTTC.

J is TRBJ2-3 and V is TRBV10-3; 13 positions match TRBD2. The CDR3 sequence is 16 residues long. V gave up 4 bases and J gave up 4 bases; unmatched junction bases: 5. Germline CDR1 is ENHRY and CDR2 is SYGVKD. The CDR3: CAISGTSGSPPDTQYF. In nucleotides, the CDR3 is TGTGCCATCAGTGGGACTAGCGGGAGCCCCCCAGATACGCAGTATTTT.

This rearrangement joins TRBV7-9 to TRBJ2-1; TRBD1 is a possible D gene (5 bases). Trimming took off 8 bases at V and 8 bases at J, with 13 bases between the two ends. CDR3 length: 12 residues. Germline V CDR1 and CDR2: SEHNR, FQNEAQ (reference sequence). The CDR3: CASGRVFDEQFF. CDR3 DNA: TGTGCCAGCGGCAGGGTATTCGATGAGCAGTTCTTC.

J is TRBJ2-6 and V is TRBV27, with 8 bases fitting TRBD1. CDR3 length: 17 residues. Germline assignment: CDR1 MNHEY and CDR2 SMNVEV (reference sequence). V lost 3 bases and J lost 4; bases outside the gene matches: 8. The CDR3 here is CASSFYRGKLGANVLTF. CDR3 sequence (DNA): TGTGCCAGCAGTTTTTACAGGGGGAAGCTCGGGGCCAACGTCCTGACTTTC.

The V and J genes are TRBV25-1 and TRBJ2-1; D might be TRBD1 or TRBD2, each matching 5 bases. With 7 bases removed from V and 7 bases from J, the gap between germline ends came to 17 bases. CDR1 and CDR2 from the germline V gene are MGHDK and SYGVNS. The CDR3 covers 14 residues. The CDR3 sequence is CASTGTVNTNEQFF. The CDR3 DNA sequence: TGTGCCAGCACCGGGACGGTGAACACTAATGAGCAGTTCTTC.

The J gene is TRBJ2-5, the V gene TRBV27; TRBD1 aligns across 7 bases. Germline trimming cut 4 bases from V and 5 bases from J; bases unmatched to any gene: 10. The CDR3 is 15 amino acids. Germline V lookup: CDR1 MNHEY, CDR2 SMNVEV (reference sequence). CDR3 nucleotides: TGTGCCAGCAGTTCGCTACAGGGGATCTACGAGACCCAGTACTTC. Protein product: CASSSLQGIYETQYF.

This clonotype appeared a few times. The chain uses TRBV2 and TRBJ2-7; D might be TRBD1 (6 bases). Trimming pared 8 bases from V and 6 bases from J, leaving 11 bases between. Germline loops: CDR1 SNHLY, CDR2 FYNNEI. The CDR3 loop spans 11 amino acids. The CDR3 DNA follows: TGTGCCAGCGGGGACATACCCGAGCAGTACTTC. The encoded protein is CASGDIPEQYF.

The rearrangement joins TRBV11-3 to TRBJ1-5, with no clear D. CDR1 and CDR2 (germline): SGHNT, YENEEA. This CDR3 comprises 15 residues. V was pared by 1 base and J by 5 bases, with 12 bases between. DNA for the CDR3: TGTGCCAGCAGCTTAGGGGAAAGGGAGGATCAGCCCCAGCATTTT. This translates into CASSLGEREDQPQHF.

This chain joins TRBV7-7 and TRBJ2-7; D remains unclear. The end of the DNA aligns better with TRBJ2-5, so the J call may be wrong. CDR1 SSHAT and CDR2 FNYEAQ come from the germline V gene (reference sequence). The CDR3 extends over 15 amino acids. In nucleotides, the CDR3 is TGTGCCAGCAGCCTAGACATGGGCAGTGGGGAGACCCAGTACTTC. It encodes CASSLDMGSGETQYF.

V and J are TRBV24-1 and TRBJ2-2; no definite D call. The CDR3 is 15 amino acids. Germline V gives CDR1 KGHDR, CDR2 SFDVKD. Trimming took off 0 bases at V and 3 bases at J, with 7 bases between the two ends. CDR3 residues: CATSDLTGDTGELFF. CDR3 bases: TGTGCCACCAGTGATTTGACTGGGGACACCGGGGAGCTGTTTTTT.

This rearrangement joins TRBV4-1 to TRBJ2-1; 7 bases align to TRBD2. Trimming cost V 1 base and J 2 bases; bases outside gene matches: 5. The CDR3 spans 16 residues. CDR1 is MGHRA and CDR2 is YSYEKL in the germline V gene. CDR3 bases: TGCGCCAGCAGCCAAGGGTTTCTAGCGGCCTACAATGAGCAGTTCTTC. It encodes CASSQGFLAAYNEQFF.

As concerns this clonotype: This could be a read error, since a much larger clone is one nucleotide away. The CDR3 bases are TGTGCCAGCAGTTACTCGAGGTCCGTGTATAGCAATCAGCCCCAGCATTTT. This encodes CASSYSRSVYSNQPQHF. The rearrangement joins TRBV6-2 or TRBV6-3 to TRBJ1-5, with no clear D. Germline V gene sequence: CDR1 MNHEY, CDR2 SVGEGT. The V gene lost 0 bases and the J gene lost 0 bases, with 12 bases spanning the gap. CDR3 length: 17 amino acids.

This sequence joins TRBV7-2 and TRBJ2-3, with D perhaps matching TRBD1 (5 bases). Trimming took 6 bases from V and 6 from J, leaving 13 bases between them. This CDR3 is built from 13 residues. CDR1 SGHTA and CDR2 FQGNSA come from the germline V gene. CDR3 in amino acids: CASRQGRGDTQYF. The CDR3 DNA is TGTGCCAGCAGGCAAGGAAGGGGCGATACGCAGTATTTT.

V usage is TRBV5-4 and J usage is TRBJ1-2, with 10 nucleotides matching TRBD1. The CDR3 contains 15 residues. J gave up 3 bases and V 5 bases, and 7 bases lay outside the gene matches. Per germline, CDR1 SGHNT and CDR2 YYREEE (reference sequence). Written as DNA, the CDR3 is TGTGCCAGCAGTCTCCGGGACAGGGGCGACTATGGCTACACCTTC. This gives the protein CASSLRDRGDYGYTF. Drawing the rest from reference TRBV5-4 and TRBJ1-2, the complete variable domain is ETGVTQSPTHLIKTRGQQVTLRCSSQSGHNTVSWYQQALGQGPQFIFQYYREEENGRGNFPPRFSGLQFPNYSSELNVNALELDDSALYLCASSLRDRGDYGYTFGSGTRLTVV.

This rearrangement joins TRBV10-3 to TRBJ2-5; D might be TRBD2 (6 bases). CDR3 length: 17 amino acids. V was clipped by 4 bases and J by 3 bases, with 21 bases between them. CDR1 and CDR2 (germline): ENHRY, SYGVKD. The CDR3 protein is CAISAVFIGGLEETQYF. The CDR3, as DNA: TGTGCCATCAGTGCAGTGTTTATTGGAGGGCTGGAAGAGACCCAGTACTTC.

Details on this clonotype: Its ends do not fully match the called genes, so a read error is possible. The chain uses TRBV6-4 and TRBJ2-3; TRBD2 matches 9 bases. Germline CDR1 MRHNA, CDR2 SNTAGT. This CDR3 region has 19 residues. The CDR3 sequence is CASSGPQEAGGSPTDTQYF. CDR3 in DNA: TGTGCTAGCAGTGGCCCCCAGGAAGCGGGAGGCTCTCCGACAGATACGCAGTATTTT.

The chain employs TRBV11-2 and TRBJ2-5, with D perhaps matching TRBD1 (6 bases). This CDR3 has 14 amino acids. Per germline, CDR1 SGHAT and CDR2 FQNNGV. V was cut by 6 bases and J by 6 bases, with 17 bases left in between. The CDR3 here is CASSSQQGKQTQYF. CDR3 sequence (DNA): TGTGCCAGCAGTTCTCAGCAGGGGAAACAGACCCAGTACTTC.

The rearrangement uses TRBV4-1 and TRBJ1-1, with D possibly TRBD1 on 6 matching bases. The V end was cut by 3 bases, the J end by 4 bases, with 9 bases between. Germline-derived CDR1 and CDR2 are MGHRA and YSYEKL. The CDR3 covers 13 residues. The CDR3 is CASSHQGITEAFF. The DNA of the CDR3 is TGCGCCAGCAGCCACCAGGGGATCACTGAAGCTTTCTTT.

The genes are TRBV24-1 and TRBJ2-7; D might be TRBD1 (5 bases). Matching the DNA end better, TRBJ2-5 makes the J call doubtful. From germline, CDR1 is KGHDR and CDR2 SFDVKD. The CDR3 totals 15 residues. The CDR3 sequence is CATSDLAGKGETQYF. CDR3 bases: TGTGCCACCAGTGATTTGGCAGGGAAAGGGGAGACCCAGTACTTC.

The rearrangement links TRBV7-2 to TRBJ2-4; perhaps TRBD2 as D (5 bases). Trimming shortened V by 3 bases and J by 13 bases, and 16 bases separated the two germline ends. Germline V gives CDR1 SGHTA, CDR2 FQGNSA. The length of the CDR3 is 13 residues. Here the CDR3 DNA reads TGTGCCAGCAGCTTGGAACTCGGGGATGAGCAGTACTTC. It is translated as CASSLELGDEQYF.

This clonotype was detected ten times or more. The chain has TRBV20-1 and TRBJ1-5; no clear D. CDR1 is DFQATT and CDR2 is SNEGSKA in the germline V gene (reference sequence). V lost 0 bases and J 0 bases, leaving 12 bases between the germline ends. CDR3 size: 16 residues. DNA of the CDR3: TGCAGTGCTAGAGATCCCTGGACGGATAGCAATCAGCCCCAGCATTTT. Translation gives CSARDPWTDSNQPQHF.

In this sample, this clonotype turned up a few times. The rearrangement uses TRBV29-1 and TRBJ1-2; D is undetermined. CDR1 and CDR2 (germline): SQVTM, ANQGSEA. The CDR3 extends over 13 amino acids. V shed 4 bases and J shed 7 bases, with 16 bases lying between them. The CDR3 coding sequence is TGCAGCGTTGCCGGACTTGGACGGGCTGGCTACACCTTC. Its protein product is CSVAGLGRAGYTF.

This clonotype was seen a handful of times. Being one base from a much bigger clone, this may be a read error. The genes are TRBV5-6 and TRBJ1-6; D is undetermined. This CDR3 has 14 residues. Germline V lookup: CDR1 SGHDT, CDR2 YYEEEE. Trimming removed 4 bases from V and 7 bases from J, with 12 bases in between. The CDR3 loop reads CASSVLDGNSPLHF. CDR3 DNA sequence: TGTGCCAGCAGCGTGTTGGATGGAAATTCACCCCTCCACTTT. Combining the CDR3 with reference TRBV5-6 and TRBJ1-6 gives the whole variable domain DAGVTQSPTHLIKTRGQQVTLRCSPKSGHDTVSWYQQALGQGPQFIFQYYEEEERQRGNFPDRFSGHQFPNYSSELNVNALLLGDSALYLCASSVLDGNSPLHFGNGTRLTVT.

The chain recombines TRBV20-1 with TRBJ2-7; TRBD1 is a possible D gene (6 bases). The V and J ends lost 3 bases and 4 bases respectively, with 13 bases between them. The length of the CDR3 is 13 residues. Germline values: CDR1 DFQATT, CDR2 SNEGSKA (reference sequence). This CDR3 reads CSASNRDTYEQYF. The CDR3 DNA is TGCAGTGCTAGTAACAGGGATACATACGAGCAGTACTTC.

By sample fraction, this clonotype is medium-sized (0.01 to 0.1%). V is TRBV7-9 and J is TRBJ2-7; 10 bases match TRBD1. The germline gives CDR1 SEHNR, CDR2 FQNEAQ (reference sequence). This CDR3 region has 16 residues. The trim removed 5 bases at V and 1 base at J, leaving 8 bases unmatched. The CDR3 DNA is TGTGCCAGCAGCCATCCTTGGGACAGGGGTTCCTACGAGCAGTACTTC. As protein: CASSHPWDRGSYEQYF.